Listed here is a single TCR beta chain. The study drew participants aged roughly 18 to 95 years from some 25 US areas. Clinical history as reported by participants underpinned cohort assignment. Two consecutive negative NP/OP PCR tests, clearance, or resolved symptoms defined Cohort 3 recovery. Germline trimming cut 2 bases from V and 8 bases from J; bases unmatched to any gene: 8. The germline CDR1 and CDR2 sequences are SGHTS and YDEGEE. The CDR3 sequence is 15 residues long. The data originate from a study of blood T cell repertoires in COVID-19. At the level of the study: COVID-19 samples from acute and convalescent phases originated in the United States, Italy and Spain.

Here immunoSEQ multiplex PCR was the method, and the copy in TCRdb shows in-frame clones only, minus some. The repertoire holds approximately 280,000 clones, with around nine tenths as singletons. This TCR was sampled from a woman aged 40 to 55 who had recovered from COVID-19. The source material was PBMCs or T cells enriched from blood (not recorded which). The chain links TRBV5-8 to TRBJ1-4; TRBD1 aligns across 8 bases. As DNA, the CDR3 is TGTGCCAGCAGCTTTTCTCGGGACAGGCAGGAAAAACTGTTTTTT. Encoded protein: CASSFSRDRQEKLFF. Full variable domain (remainder filled in from reference TRBV5-8 and TRBJ1-4): EAGVTQSPTHLIKTRGQQATLRCSPISGHTSVYWYQQALGLGLQFLLWYDEGEERNRGNFPPRFSGRQFPNYSSELNVNALELEDSALYLCASSFSRDRQEKLFFGSGTQLSVL.